The clone carrying this T cell receptor beta chain has just one count. Additional DNA sequences in this sample encode the identical CDR3. This record comes from a study of shared clonotypes between healthy human individuals. Germline lookup yields CDR1 ENHRY and CDR2 SYGVKD. CDR3 size: 13 residues. After removal of 4 bases from V and 8 bases from J, the junction contained 2 bases not matched to a gene. Data came from immunoSEQ multiplex PCR; TCRdb stores just in-frame clones and leaves some out. The top ten clones hold 0.14% of a sample with a few million clones, just over 90% of them seen once. Donors were Caucasian adults residing in Nashville, Tennessee, USA.

The rearrangement links TRBV10-3 to TRBJ1-6, with 7 bases matching TRBD1. What was sequenced was naive CD4+ T cells sorted from blood. Subset denoted: CD45RA+ positively selected. The receptor was isolated from a man aged 18 to 29 in good health. CDR3 coding DNA: TGTGCCATCAGTGGGGACAGTTATTCACCCCTCCACTTT. This sequence encodes CAISGDSYSPLHF.